This section outlines one T cell receptor beta chain sequence together with its context. This sample is part of a study of blood T cell repertoires in COVID-19. Study processing details: Scientists estimated how many nucleated cells there were by amplifying reference gene primers. Clones were read by immunoSEQ multiplex PCR, and TCRdb kept only the in-frame ones, dropping some. V and J calls and clone size are given by that table; D and trimming were obtained from the DNA. The table shows tens of thousands of clones, with 76% occurring only once. V lost 4 bases and J lost 5, with 16 bases in between. The CDR3 length is 15 residues. Germline loops: CDR1 SGHTA, CDR2 FQGTGA.

The sequenced sample consisted of peripheral blood. This sequence was found in a woman aged 45-65 years with active or convalescent COVID-19. The chain joins TRBV7-3 to TRBJ2-3, with D perhaps TRBD2 (6 bases). In DNA form, the CDR3 reads TGTGCCAGCAGCTCCACCGGGAGTGCTGGAGATACGCAGTATTTT. Translated: CASSSTGSAGDTQYF. Full variable domain (rest looked up from reference TRBV7-3 and TRBJ2-3): GAGVSQTPSNKVTEKGKYVELRCDPISGHTALYWYRQSLGQGPEFLIYFQGTGAADDSGLPNDRFFAVRPEGSVSTLKIQRTERGDSAVYLCASSSTGSAGDTQYFGPGTRLTVL.